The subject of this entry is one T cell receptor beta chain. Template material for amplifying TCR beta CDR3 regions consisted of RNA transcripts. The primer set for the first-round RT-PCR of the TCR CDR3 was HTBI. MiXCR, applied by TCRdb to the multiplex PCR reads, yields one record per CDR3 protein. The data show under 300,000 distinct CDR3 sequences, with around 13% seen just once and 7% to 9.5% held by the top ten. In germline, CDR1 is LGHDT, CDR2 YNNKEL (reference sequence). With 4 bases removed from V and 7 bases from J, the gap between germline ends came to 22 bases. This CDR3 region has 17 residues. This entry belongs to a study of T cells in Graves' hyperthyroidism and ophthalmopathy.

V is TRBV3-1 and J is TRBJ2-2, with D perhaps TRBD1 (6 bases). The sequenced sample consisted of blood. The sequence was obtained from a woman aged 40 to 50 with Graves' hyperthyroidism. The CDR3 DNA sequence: TGTGCCAGCAGCCCTCAGAGTGGTAGCGAAGGGGGCGGGGAGCTGTTTTTT. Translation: CASSPQSGSEGGGELFF.